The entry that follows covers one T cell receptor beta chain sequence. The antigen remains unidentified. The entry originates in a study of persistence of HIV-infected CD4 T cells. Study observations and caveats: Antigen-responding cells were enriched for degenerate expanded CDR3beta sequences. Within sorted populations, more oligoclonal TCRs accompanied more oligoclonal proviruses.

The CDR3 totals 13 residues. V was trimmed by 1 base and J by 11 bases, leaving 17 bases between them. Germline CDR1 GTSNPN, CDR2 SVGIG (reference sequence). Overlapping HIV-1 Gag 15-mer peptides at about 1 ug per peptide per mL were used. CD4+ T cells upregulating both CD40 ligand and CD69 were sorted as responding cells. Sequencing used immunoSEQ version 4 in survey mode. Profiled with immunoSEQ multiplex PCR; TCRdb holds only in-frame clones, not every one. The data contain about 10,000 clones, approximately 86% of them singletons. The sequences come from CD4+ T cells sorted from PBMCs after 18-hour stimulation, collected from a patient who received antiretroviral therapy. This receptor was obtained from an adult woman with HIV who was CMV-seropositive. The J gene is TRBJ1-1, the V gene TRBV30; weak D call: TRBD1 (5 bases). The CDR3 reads CAWSGQGLVAAFF. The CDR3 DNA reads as TGTGCCTGGAGTGGTCAGGGTTTAGTTGCGGCTTTCTTT.